These 31 T cell receptor beta chains originate from one sample sequenced in a study of shared clonotypes between healthy human individuals. Produced via immunoSEQ multiplex PCR; TCRdb's table is partial and in-frame only. The sample yields nearly 500,000 clones, around 80% seen once. The sample taken for sequencing was PBMCs. The receptor set was obtained from a woman aged 40 to 50 in good health. Some clones in this sample may be carry-over from other donors' samples.

The V and J genes are TRBV9 and TRBJ1-1, with TRBD1 matching 11 bases. This CDR3 comprises 19 residues. Germline CDR1 reads SGDLS; CDR2 reads YYNGEE. V trimming: 1 base; J trimming: 1 base; junction bases outside the gene matches: 12. This CDR3 is CASSVLRWDRGLENTEAFF. In DNA form, the CDR3 reads TGTGCCAGCAGCGTACTCCGATGGGACAGGGGGTTGGAGAACACTGAAGCTTTCTTT. Looking up the rest from reference TRBV9 and TRBJ1-1 gives the full variable domain: DSGVTQTPKHLITATGQRVTLRCSPRSGDLSVYWYQQSLDQGLQFLIQYYNGEERAKGNILERFSAQQFPDLHSELNLSSLELGDSALYFCASSVLRWDRGLENTEAFFGQGTRLTVV.

A remark on this clone: A read error may be the cause here, since a much bigger clone is one base away. The genes are TRBV30 and TRBJ1-1; 8 nucleotides align to TRBD1. Germline CDR1 and CDR2: GTSNPN and SVGIG (reference sequence). CDR3 length: 12 amino acids. The V segment lost 8 bases and the J segment 5 bases; nucleotides outside the gene matches: 7. CDR3 in DNA: TGTGCCCCGGACAGGGTCCGAACTGAAGCTTTCTTT. This sequence encodes CAPDRVRTEAFF. The full variable domain, with the rest looked up from reference TRBV30 and TRBJ1-1, is SQTIHQWPATLVQPVGSPLSLECTVEGTSNPNLYWYRQAAGRGLQLLFYSVGIGQISSEVPQNLSASRPQDRQFILSSKKLLLSDSGFYLCAPDRVRTEAFFGQGTRLTVV.

Only a few counts were recorded for this clone. This chain uses TRBV19 with TRBJ2-7; 10 nucleotides line up with TRBD2. The CDR3 runs to 14 residues. Germline V gene lookup returns CDR1 LNHDA and CDR2 SQIVND (reference sequence). Trimming cost V 6 bases and J 7 bases; bases outside gene matches: 9. The CDR3 sequence: CASRRTSGPWEQYF. The DNA for the CDR3 is TGTGCCAGTAGGCGGACTAGCGGACCGTGGGAGCAGTACTTC.

This clone appeared a few times. J is TRBJ2-5 and V is TRBV28, with 9 bases that match TRBD2. CDR1 is MDHEN, CDR2 SYDVKM, per germline. CDR3 size: 15 residues. Losses at the gene ends were 5 bases for V and 4 bases for J; bases not matched to a gene: 8. The CDR3 DNA reads as TGTGCCAGCAGTCCCACGCGGGGGGGGATAGAGACCCAGTACTTC. As protein: CASSPTRGGIETQYF. Variable domain in full (rest from reference TRBV28 and TRBJ2-5): DVKVTQSSRYLVKRTGEKVFLECVQDMDHENMFWYRQDPGLGLRLIYFSYDVKMKEKGDIPEGYSVSREKKERFSLILESASTNQTSMYLCASSPTRGGIETQYFGPGTRLLVL.

As to this clone: A much larger clone differs by one base, so this may be a read error. The chain recombines TRBV2 with TRBJ2-1; TRBD2 matches at 8 bases. The length of the CDR3 is 15 residues. J gave up 0 bases and V 4 bases, and 2 bases lay outside the gene matches. CDR1 is SNHLY and CDR2 is FYNNEI in the germline V gene. The CDR3 nucleotides read TGTGCCAGCAGTGCCAGCGGGAGCTCCTACAATGAGCAGTTCTTC. Translation gives CASSASGSSYNEQFF. The full variable domain, with the rest looked up from reference TRBV2 and TRBJ2-1, is EPEVTQTPSHQVTQMGQEVILRCVPISNHLYFYWYRQILGQKVEFLVSFYNNEISEKSEIFDDQFSVERPDGSNFTLKIRSTKLEDSAMYFCASSASGSSYNEQFFGPGTRLTVL.

The chain is built from TRBV10-3 and TRBJ2-2, with 7 bases that match TRBD1. The germline CDR1 and CDR2 sequences are ENHRY and SYGVKD. Trimming took 11 bases from V and 4 from J; bases not matched to a gene: 7. The CDR3 is 13 residues long. CDR3 sequence reads: CASYRGPTGELFF. The CDR3 bases are TGTGCCTCGTACAGGGGTCCCACCGGGGAGCTGTTTTTT.

V is TRBV18 and J is TRBJ2-2, with 8 bases aligning to TRBD1. V lost 1 base, J lost 5 bases, and 3 bases stayed unmatched. The CDR3 has 15 residues. The V gene's germline CDR1 is KGHSH and CDR2 LQKENI. CDR3 region: CASSPLTGATGELFF. CDR3 coding DNA: TGTGCCAGCTCACCACTGACAGGGGCTACCGGGGAGCTGTTTTTT.

The chain carries TRBV19 and TRBJ1-1, with no clear D. Looked up from germline, CDR1 is LNHDA and CDR2 is SQIVND (reference sequence). The CDR3 extends over 14 amino acids. The V and J ends lost 3 bases and 0 bases respectively, with 8 bases between them. CDR3 DNA: TGTGCCAGTAGTATGGGCAGCCTGAACACTGAAGCTTTCTTT. It encodes CASSMGSLNTEAFF.

This chain links TRBV14 with TRBJ1-2; D ambiguous. This CDR3 comprises 14 residues. Germline assignment: CDR1 SGHDN and CDR2 FVKESK. The V gene lost 1 base and the J gene lost 4 bases, with 10 bases spanning the gap. The CDR3 reads CASSQVKGTYGYTF. CDR3 DNA: TGTGCCAGCAGCCAAGTGAAGGGCACCTATGGCTACACCTTC.

The rearrangement uses TRBV7-9 and TRBJ2-3; the D is unclear. V was trimmed by 0 bases and J by 7 bases, leaving 5 bases between them. CDR3 length: 12 residues. Germline assignment: CDR1 SEHNR and CDR2 FQNEAQ (reference sequence). The CDR3 region is CASSLAEHTQYF. CDR3 bases: TGTGCCAGCAGCTTAGCCGAGCATACGCAGTATTTT.

J is TRBJ2-7 and V is TRBV18; D gene uncertain. The ends were cut back, 3 bases at V and 5 bases at J, with 5 bases in the middle. Germline CDR1 KGHSH, CDR2 LQKENI. This CDR3 has 11 residues. The CDR3 sequence: CASSPLDEQYF. CDR3 nucleotides: TGTGCCAGCTCACCGCTGGACGAGCAGTACTTC.

V usage is TRBV2 and J usage is TRBJ2-5, with D maybe TRBD1 (6 bases). The tail of the sequence fits TRBJ2-7 better, so the J call may be wrong. Germline V gene lookup returns CDR1 SNHLY and CDR2 FYNNEI. This CDR3 comprises 15 residues. The CDR3 sequence: CASTEGPGATYEQYF. The CDR3 nucleotides read TGTGCCAGCACCGAAGGCCCAGGGGCTACCTACGAGCAGTACTTC.

V is TRBV5-4 and J is TRBJ2-4; 7 nucleotides line up with TRBD1. Germline CDR1 is SGHNT and CDR2 is YYREEE (reference sequence). The CDR3 runs 16 residues. Losses at the gene ends were 3 bases for V and 1 base for J; bases not matched to a gene: 7. The CDR3 DNA reads as TGTGCCAGCAGCTCCATGGGGACAGCGGCCAAAAACATTCAGTACTTC. It encodes CASSSMGTAAKNIQYF.

The genes are TRBV7-9 and TRBJ2-1; D not certain. Trimming pared 4 bases from V and 5 bases from J, leaving 9 bases between. The CDR3 spans 13 residues. Germline values: CDR1 SEHNR, CDR2 FQNEAQ (reference sequence). CDR3 bases: TGTGCCAGCAGCTCCGACCGTAACAATGAGCAGTTCTTC. This encodes CASSSDRNNEQFF.

Here the CDR3 reads CASSQDEVAGFSYNEQFF. The CDR3 DNA reads TGTGCCAGCAGCCAAGATGAGGTAGCGGGATTCTCCTACAATGAGCAGTTCTTC. The genes are TRBV4-2 and TRBJ2-1; 8 bases fit TRBD2. Germline V gives CDR1 LGHNA, CDR2 YNFKEQ. The CDR3 has 18 residues. V shed 0 bases, J shed 0 bases, and the junction held 7 bases outside the gene matches.

This clone was seen a handful of times. The chain is built from TRBV28 and TRBJ1-2; 10 positions match TRBD1. The V and J ends lost 4 bases and 7 bases, in that order; junction bases with no gene match: 9. This CDR3 has 15 residues. Germline lookup yields CDR1 MDHEN and CDR2 SYDVKM. CDR3 DNA: TGTGCCAGCAGTTACCAAATAGGACAGGGGGGTGGCTACACCTTC. Protein: CASSYQIGQGGGYTF.

This clone was found many times. V usage is TRBV27 and J usage is TRBJ1-5, with TRBD1 matching 9 bases. This CDR3 is built from 14 residues. Germline values: CDR1 MNHEY, CDR2 SMNVEV (reference sequence). After removal of 8 bases from V and 1 base from J, the junction contained 3 bases not matched to a gene. The CDR3 region is CASRGTGSNQPQHF. The CDR3 DNA follows: TGTGCCAGCCGAGGGACAGGGAGCAATCAGCCCCAGCATTTT.

The J gene is TRBJ2-5, the V gene TRBV2; D is unclear. The germline CDR1 and CDR2 sequences are SNHLY and FYNNEI. V was shortened by 1 base and J by 1 base, with 4 bases between the two germline ends. This CDR3 has 13 amino acids. This chain's CDR3 is CASSEGRQETQYF. CDR3 sequence (DNA): TGTGCCAGCAGTGAAGGTCGCCAAGAGACCCAGTACTTC. The full variable domain, its missing parts supplied by reference TRBV2 and TRBJ2-5, is EPEVTQTPSHQVTQMGQEVILRCVPISNHLYFYWYRQILGQKVEFLVSFYNNEISEKSEIFDDQFSVERPDGSNFTLKIRSTKLEDSAMYFCASSEGRQETQYFGPGTRLLVL.

The genes are TRBV28 and TRBJ1-2; 7 bases fit TRBD1. The junction had 11 bases not matched to a gene; V was cut back by 2 bases and J by 5 bases. The CDR3 has 16 residues. Germline V lookup: CDR1 MDHEN, CDR2 SYDVKM. The CDR3 spells CASSLLSDREGYGYTF. The CDR3 coding sequence is TGTGCCAGCAGTTTACTCAGCGACAGGGAGGGATATGGCTACACCTTC.

This CDR3 is CASSSDRAGNTIYF. The DNA of the CDR3 is TGTGCCAGCAGCAGCGACAGGGCTGGAAACACCATATATTTT. V is TRBV11-1 and J is TRBJ1-3, with 7 bases fitting TRBD1. Trimming took 5 bases from V and 2 from J; bases not matched to a gene: 3. The germline V gene has CDR1 SGHAT and CDR2 FQDESV (reference sequence). CDR3 length: 14 residues.

This clone was detected once. The rearrangement joins TRBV21-1 to TRBJ1-2; the table's D call, TRBD1, has no DNA check behind it. TRBV21-1 corresponds to a pseudogene. The CDR3 is made up of 19 amino acids. The CDR3 spells CATPLNRDRGSEDSYGYTF. DNA for the CDR3: TGTGCCACCCCCTTAAATAGGGACAGGGGTTCGGAAGACTCCTATGGCTACACCTTC.

This clone was observed many times. The V call is TRBV4-1, the J call TRBJ2-3, with 8 bases aligning to TRBD2. J was trimmed by 4 bases and V by 4 bases; bases with no gene match: 13. Germline CDR1 is MGHRA and CDR2 is YSYEKL. The CDR3 loop spans 17 amino acids. The CDR3 spells CASSPRFGGGPADTQYF. For the CDR3, the DNA is TGCGCCAGCAGCCCTCGATTCGGGGGGGGCCCGGCAGATACGCAGTATTTT.

The chain has TRBV5-1 and TRBJ2-2; D possibly corresponds to TRBD1 (6 bases). Trimming took 4 bases from V and 1 from J, leaving 17 bases between them. The CDR3 has 17 residues. Germline assignment: CDR1 SGHRS and CDR2 YFSETQ. CDR3 in amino acids: CASSPDSRGGNTGELFF. The CDR3 bases are TGCGCCAGCAGCCCGGACTCCCGAGGGGGGAACACCGGGGAGCTGTTTTTT.

This clone appeared once. V is TRBV5-1 and J is TRBJ1-3, with D possibly being TRBD1 (5 bases). Germline loops: CDR1 SGHRS, CDR2 YFSETQ. The CDR3 spans 15 residues. Trimming shortened V by 3 bases and J by 2 bases, and 12 bases separated the two germline ends. The CDR3 spells CASSSGTTAGNTIYF. The DNA of the CDR3 is TGCGCCAGCAGCTCGGGGACTACCGCTGGAAACACCATATATTTT.

V usage is TRBV4-1 and J usage is TRBJ2-3, with D unresolved. This CDR3 is built from 16 residues. The V end lost 1 base, the J end lost 0 bases, and 11 bases lay between the germline ends. Germline CDR1 MGHRA, CDR2 YSYEKL. The CDR3 sequence: CASSQGQDPSTDTQYF. The CDR3, as DNA: TGCGCCAGCAGCCAAGGTCAGGACCCTAGCACAGATACGCAGTATTTT.

The chain joins TRBV7-6 to TRBJ2-2, with unresolved D. The CDR3 is made up of 11 amino acids. Trimming shortened V by 8 bases and J by 6 bases, and 7 bases separated the two germline ends. The germline gives CDR1 SGHVS, CDR2 FNYEAQ. The CDR3 coding sequence is TGTGCCAGCGGGGTTGCCGGGGAGCTGTTTTTT. It yields the protein CASGVAGELFF.

The CDR3 DNA sequence: TGCGCCAGCAGCTTAATCCTGGCGGGAAAATACAATGAGCAGTTCTTC. It encodes CASSLILAGKYNEQFF. V usage is TRBV5-1 and J usage is TRBJ2-1; TRBD2 is a possible D gene (6 bases). The V end was cut by 2 bases, the J end by 4 bases, with 16 bases between. Germline CDR1 SGHRS, CDR2 YFSETQ. This CDR3 spans 16 amino acids. The entire variable domain, with the rest obtained from reference TRBV5-1 and TRBJ2-1, is as follows: KAGVTQTPRYLIKTRGQQVTLSCSPISGHRSVSWYQQTPGQGLQFLFEYFSETQRNKGNFPGRFSGRQFSNSRSEMNVSTLELGDSALYLCASSLILAGKYNEQFFGPGTRLTVL.

V gene TRBV7-9 combines with J gene TRBJ2-5, with D possibly being TRBD1 (5 bases). Per the germline V gene, CDR1 is SEHNR and CDR2 is FQNEAQ (reference sequence). CDR3 length: 12 residues. Trimming cost V 5 bases and J 4 bases, with 8 bases left between them. The CDR3 DNA sequence: TGTGCCAGCAGCCTAGGGGCAGAGACCCAGTACTTC. Translation gives CASSLGAETQYF.

J is TRBJ1-2 and V is TRBV7-2; no firm D call. From germline, CDR1 is SGHTA and CDR2 FQGNSA. V gave up 0 bases and J gave up 3 bases, with 5 bases separating them. CDR3 length equals 13 residues. CDR3 in amino acids: CASSLAQDYGYTF. The CDR3 nucleotides read TGTGCCAGCAGCTTAGCCCAGGACTATGGCTACACCTTC.

The chain couples TRBV18 to TRBJ1-3, with a tentative D call TRBD1 (5 bases). CDR3 length: 15 residues. Germline V gene data show CDR1 as KGHSH and CDR2 as LQKENI. V lost 4 bases, J lost 0 bases, and 10 bases lay in between. The CDR3 reads CASSLSGTSGNTIYF. The CDR3 DNA is TGTGCCAGCTCACTCTCAGGGACCTCTGGAAACACCATATATTTT.

The chain carries TRBV4-2 and TRBJ1-2, with D possibly TRBD1 on 5 matching bases. Trimming left V 0 bases short and J 7 bases short, with 15 bases between. The CDR3 is made up of 15 amino acids. Germline CDR1 LGHNA, CDR2 YNFKEQ. CDR3 in amino acids: CASSQDGTLSRGYTF. CDR3 sequence (DNA): TGTGCCAGCAGCCAAGACGGGACGCTATCTCGTGGCTACACCTTC.